A single sample is the source of the 3 T cell receptor beta chains below, sequenced in a study of neurological immune-mediated disorders. TCRdb reanalysed the 5' RACE reads using MiXCR and keeps one entry per CDR3 protein. The profile shows 50,000 to 55,000 distinct CDR3 sequences, approximately 10% of them singletons. The material sequenced was PBMCs. These receptors originate from an older man with HTLV-1-associated myelopathy (HAM/TSP).

There are many counts of this clonotype. The gene calls are TRBV20-1 and TRBJ2-1; TRBD2 aligns across 9 bases. V lost 0 bases and J lost 7; bases outside the gene matches: 7. CDR3 length equals 15 residues. Germline loops: CDR1 DFQATT, CDR2 SNEGSKA (reference sequence). CDR3 residues: CSARDWAAGGNEQFF. The CDR3 DNA sequence: TGCAGTGCTAGAGATTGGGCAGCGGGAGGAAATGAGCAGTTCTTC.

In the case of this clonotype: This may come from a read error, since a much larger clone is one base off. The rearrangement joins TRBV20-1 to TRBJ1-2, with D unresolved. CDR3 length: 12 residues. Germline CDR1 and CDR2: DFQATT and SNEGSKA (reference sequence). CDR3 sequence reads: CSAPDPTVGYAF. DNA for the CDR3: TGCAGTGCCCCGGATCCCACAGTGGGTTACGCCTTC.

This clonotype was recorded at least ten times. This chain connects TRBV12-3 or TRBV12-4 to TRBJ2-7; D is undetermined. V lost 6 bases to trimming and J lost 7 bases, with 19 bases between them. CDR3 size: 14 residues. Here the CDR3 DNA reads TGTGCCAGCAGCCCCGTCGGACGGCCCTGGGAGCAGTACTTC. Translating gives CASSPVGRPWEQYF.